A single sample is the source of the 8 T cell receptor beta chains below, sequenced in a study of graft-versus-host responses after intestinal transplantation. Generated by immunoSEQ multiplex PCR, the TCRdb table keeps only in-frame clones and is missing some. The sample includes approximately 58,000 clones, more than 75% of them seen just once. The sequencing used PBMCs, collected around 120 days after intestinal transplantation. These TCRs come from a human patient who received an intestinal transplant, so some T cells may come from the graft donor.

The V gene is TRBV11-2, the J gene TRBJ1-6; no reliable D call. Germline V gene data show CDR1 as SGHAT and CDR2 as FQNNGV. The V gene lost 1 base and the J gene lost 6 bases, with 13 bases spanning the gap. The CDR3 sequence is 16 residues long. The DNA of the CDR3 is TGTGCCAGCAGCTTAGCATCCCAGCCCCCTAATTCACCCCTCCACTTT. Its translation is CASSLASQPPNSPLHF.

CDR3 DNA sequence: TGTGCCTGGAGGTCTTCTATGATCTCCGAGCAGTACTTC. It specifies CAWRSSMISEQYF. The chain is built from TRBV30 and TRBJ2-7; no definite D call. CDR3 size: 13 residues. CDR1 and CDR2 (germline): GTSNPN, SVGIG (reference sequence). The V end lost 3 bases, the J end lost 6 bases, and 15 bases lay between the germline ends.

The V gene is TRBV5-1, the J gene TRBJ2-3; D remains ambiguous. CDR3 length equals 15 residues. The ends were cut back, 2 bases at V and 3 bases at J, with 13 bases in the middle. The germline CDR1 and CDR2 sequences are SGHRS and YFSETQ. This CDR3 is CASSFGRVQTDTQYF. CDR3 bases: TGCGCCAGCAGCTTTGGTAGGGTACAAACAGATACGCAGTATTTT.

Here the CDR3 reads CASSPPGTPTYEQYF. Here the CDR3 DNA reads TGTGCCAGCTCACCACCTGGGACGCCTACCTACGAGCAGTACTTC. The chain is built from TRBV18 and TRBJ2-7, with D perhaps assigned TRBD1 or TRBD2 (5 bases each). Germline V CDR1 and CDR2: KGHSH, LQKENI. V lost 0 bases to trimming and J lost 2 bases, with 11 bases between them. CDR3 length: 15 residues.

The chain carries TRBV28 and TRBJ1-1; 9 bases align to TRBD1. From germline, CDR1 is MDHEN and CDR2 SYDVKM. The ends lost 6 bases at V and 1 base at J; junction bases unmatched: 3. This CDR3 has 14 amino acids. Here the CDR3 reads CASSPDRGNTEAFF. The CDR3 coding sequence is TGTGCCAGCAGCCCGGACAGGGGGAACACTGAAGCTTTCTTT.

This rearrangement joins TRBV7-9 to TRBJ2-7; D may correspond to TRBD1 or TRBD2 (6 bases each). From germline, CDR1 is SEHNR and CDR2 FQNEAQ (reference sequence). V was cut by 4 bases and J by 4 bases, with 26 bases left in between. This CDR3 comprises 18 residues. Here the CDR3 DNA reads TGTGCCAGCAGCTGGCGGGGCAGCCGGGACACCCTACTTTACGAGCAGTACTTC. Translated: CASSWRGSRDTLLYEQYF.

Here the CDR3 reads CASWPPGDLGIQYF. The CDR3, as DNA: TGTGCCAGCTGGCCCCCTGGGGACTTAGGCATTCAGTACTTC. This chain connects TRBV6-1 to TRBJ2-4, with a tentative D call TRBD2 (6 bases). This CDR3 has 14 residues. V was trimmed by 8 bases and J by 9 bases, leaving 20 bases between them. Germline lookup yields CDR1 MNHNS and CDR2 SASEGT.

This chain uses TRBV5-8 with TRBJ1-5; possible D gene TRBD1, 5 bases. The CDR3 has 14 amino acids. The ends were cut back, 1 base at V and 5 bases at J, with 10 bases in the middle. Germline V gives CDR1 SGHTS, CDR2 YDEGEE. CDR3 residues: CASSLYGGDQPQHF. CDR3 DNA sequence: TGTGCCAGCAGCTTGTACGGGGGGGATCAGCCCCAGCATTTT.